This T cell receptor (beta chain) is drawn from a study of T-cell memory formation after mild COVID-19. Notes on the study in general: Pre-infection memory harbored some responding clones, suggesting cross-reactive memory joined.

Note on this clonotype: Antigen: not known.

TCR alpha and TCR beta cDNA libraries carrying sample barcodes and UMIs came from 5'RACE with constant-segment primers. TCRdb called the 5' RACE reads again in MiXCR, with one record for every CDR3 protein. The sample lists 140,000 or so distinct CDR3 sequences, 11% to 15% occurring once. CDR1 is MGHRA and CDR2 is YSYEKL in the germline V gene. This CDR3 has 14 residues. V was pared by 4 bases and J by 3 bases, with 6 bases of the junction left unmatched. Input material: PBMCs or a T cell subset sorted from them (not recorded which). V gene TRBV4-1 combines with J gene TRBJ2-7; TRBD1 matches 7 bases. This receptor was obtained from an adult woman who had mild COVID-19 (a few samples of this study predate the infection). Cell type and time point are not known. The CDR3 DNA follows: TGCGCCAGCAGCCTACGTACAGGGGACTACGAGCAGTACTTC. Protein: CASSLRTGDYEQYF.